The entry below gives a single T cell receptor beta chain sequence along with its context. This clone was counted once. The antigen it recognizes is unknown. Base qualities are not recorded, but no much larger clone differs from it by a single base. The germline V gene (reference sequence) provides CDR1 WNHNN and CDR2 SYGVQD. From cysteine to phenylalanine, the CDR3 is 9 amino acids long. Just the 27-base CDR3 DNA is kept, in frame starting at base 1. Deletion took 9 bases off V and 6 bases off J, with a span of 6 bases between the germline ends. Genomic DNA was isolated from the sorted cells so that the TCRbeta CDR3 region could be sequenced. TCRbeta CDR3 regions were sequenced using the immunoSEQ Assay. Not all clones reach the TCRdb copy of this immuneACCESS table, which keeps in-frame sequences only. Checked studies attribute under half of the gap to unresolved V genes and leave the rest unexplained. This sample comprises 72,000 or so clones, 80% of them detected only once. 1.2% of the sample is taken by the ten largest.

These data come from a study of OX40 agonist ivuxolimab in advanced cancers. A note on the overall study: The costimulatory receptor OX40 (CD134) was targeted by ivuxolimab, a fully human IgG2 agonistic monoclonal antibody. Of the approximately 50 dose-escalation patients, hepatocellular carcinoma was present in around 19, melanoma in roughly 15, renal cell carcinoma in 9 and head and neck cancer in 9. Partial responses were achieved by three dose-escalation patients, of whom one had hepatocellular carcinoma and two had cutaneous melanoma. The dose-escalation cohort was about 83% male with a mean age of 60 years, ranging from 23 to 79. Intravenous ivuxolimab was administered to patients every 2 weeks at six dose levels: 0.01, 0.1, 0.3, 1.5, 3 and 10 mg/kg. Patients were allowed to have had prior anti-PD-1, anti-PD-L1 or anti-CTLA-4 therapy, and 40% to 45% of the dose-escalation patients had been treated with checkpoint inhibitors. The point of sequencing TCRbeta in the periphery was to test whether ivuxolimab changed TCR sequence diversity and drove clonal T-cell expansion. The paper covers the monotherapy dose-escalation part of the phase I ivuxolimab trial, which included N = 52 patients.

The trial excluded patients who had a history of autoimmune disease or were on systemic immunosuppression. Peripheral blood for TCR sequencing was drawn from every dose cohort at baseline, at cycle 4 day 1 and at cycle 7 day 1. Samples were obtained from an open-label, multicenter, first-in-human phase I dose-escalation trial of ivuxolimab. The trial enrolled adults with locally advanced or metastatic head and neck squamous cell, hepatocellular, melanoma or renal cell carcinoma. Before TCR sequencing, CD4+ and CD8+ T cells were separately sorted from peripheral blood. Broader findings and caveats from the paper: Partial responders in the 0.1-3.0 mg/kg groups had among the lowest normalized peripheral clonal expansion, especially among CD8+ T cells. Low levels of normalized T-cell clonal expansion were also seen in some patients who did not respond. At doses of 0.1 to 3.0 mg/kg, clonal expansion of both CD4+ and CD8+ T cells in blood was seen between baseline and week 6. After ivuxolimab, more expanded clones were found on average in CD8+ T cells than in CD4+ T cells. Antigen specificity was not determined for the clonally expanded peripheral T cells.

The sequence links TRBV10-1 to TRBJ2-7; D gene: possibly TRBD1, on 6 matching bases. The clonotype was recovered from an adult with an advanced solid tumor such as melanoma, head and neck, liver or kidney cancer. Sequencing used CD4+ or CD8+ T cells sorted from blood, obtained in a trial of the OX40 agonist ivuxolimab. CDR3 protein: CARGGEQYF. Here is the DNA: TGCGCCAGAGGGGGCGAGCAGTACTTC.